A selection of T cell receptor beta chains follows, all from one sample in a study of T cells after yellow fever vaccination. TCRdb processed the 5' RACE reads anew with MiXCR; each CDR3 protein has one entry. There are a few hundred thousand distinct CDR3 sequences in the sample; over 15% occur only once, and around an eighth lies in the top ten. The source material was PBMCs, sampled 15 days after the yellow fever booster vaccination. Every receptor here comes from a man aged 25-45 years who received the YFV17D yellow fever vaccine. The CDR3 runs from the conserved cysteine through the conserved F or W. Fields, in order: CDR3 length, V gene, clone size, J gene, D gene, CDR3 DNA, CDR3 protein. D genes are given only for firm matches. Expanded clones get a size class; other rows say once, few or many, or leave the size out.

cdr3_length: 12
v_call: TRBV29-1
clone_size: -
j_call: TRBJ2-5
d_call: -
cdr3_nt: TGCAGCGTCCAAGAATTTCAAGAGACCCAGTACTTC
cdr3_aa: CSVQEFQETQYF

cdr3_length: 17
v_call: TRBV25-1
clone_size: few
j_call: TRBJ2-6
d_call: TRBD1
cdr3_nt: TGTGCCAGCAGGGGACAGGGGGCCCCCTCTGGGGCCAACGTCCTGACTTTC
cdr3_aa: CASRGQGAPSGANVLTF

cdr3_length: 11
v_call: TRBV6-1
clone_size: few
j_call: TRBJ2-7
d_call: -
cdr3_nt: TGTGCCAGCAGTGATAACTACGAGCAGTACTTC
cdr3_aa: CASSDNYEQYF

cdr3_length: 13
v_call: TRBV20-1
clone_size: many
j_call: TRBJ1-6
d_call: -
cdr3_nt: TGCAGTGCGCCGCCGGACGGCACTTCACCCCTCCACTTT
cdr3_aa: CSAPPDGTSPLHF

cdr3_length: 16
v_call: TRBV3-1
clone_size: -
j_call: TRBJ2-7
d_call: TRBD1
cdr3_nt: TGTGCCAGCAGCCGACCATCCGGGACAGATCCTTACGAGCAGTACTTC
cdr3_aa: CASSRPSGTDPYEQYF

cdr3_length: 11
v_call: TRBV6-5
clone_size: -
j_call: TRBJ2-7
d_call: TRBD2
cdr3_nt: TGTACGAGCGGGAGGGACTACGAGCAGTACTTC
cdr3_aa: CTSGRDYEQYF

cdr3_length: 13
v_call: TRBV5-1
clone_size: many
j_call: TRBJ2-7
d_call: TRBD2
cdr3_nt: TGCGCCAGCAGCCCCAGCGGGAGGTACGAGCAGTACTTC
cdr3_aa: CASSPSGRYEQYF

cdr3_length: 12
v_call: TRBV20-1
clone_size: -
j_call: TRBJ2-3
d_call: TRBD2
cdr3_nt: TGCAGTTCCCAGCGGGAGGGAAATACGCAGTATTTT
cdr3_aa: CSSQREGNTQYF

cdr3_length: 17
v_call: TRBV5-1
clone_size: few
j_call: TRBJ1-5
d_call: -
cdr3_nt: TGCGCCACCCTCATACAGAAGGGGATGTATAGCAATCAGCCCCAGCATTTT
cdr3_aa: CATLIQKGMYSNQPQHF

cdr3_length: 15
v_call: TRBV6-5
clone_size: -
j_call: TRBJ2-7
d_call: -
cdr3_nt: TGTGCCAGCAGTTACTCGGACGGGGCCTCCTACGAGCAGTACTTC
cdr3_aa: CASSYSDGASYEQYF

cdr3_length: 15
v_call: TRBV5-1
clone_size: -
j_call: TRBJ2-2
d_call: -
cdr3_nt: TGCGCCAGCAGCTCGAGGACCCAATCCACCGGGGAGCTGTTTTTT
cdr3_aa: CASSSRTQSTGELFF

cdr3_length: 15
v_call: TRBV20-1
clone_size: -
j_call: TRBJ2-1
d_call: TRBD2
cdr3_nt: TGCAGTGCTCCCCCGGCTAGCGGACTAGACAATGAGCAGTTCTTC
cdr3_aa: CSAPPASGLDNEQFF

cdr3_length: 14
v_call: TRBV6-5
clone_size: -
j_call: TRBJ1-2
d_call: -
cdr3_nt: TGTGCCAGCAGTTCACAGGGCTTGGTGTATGGCTACACCTTC
cdr3_aa: CASSSQGLVYGYTF

cdr3_length: 15
v_call: TRBV24-1
clone_size: -
j_call: TRBJ2-7
d_call: TRBD1
cdr3_nt: TGTGCCACCAGTGATTCGGGACAGGGGGGATACGAGCAGTACTTC
cdr3_aa: CATSDSGQGGYEQYF

cdr3_length: 15
v_call: TRBV25-1
clone_size: few
j_call: TRBJ2-7
d_call: -
cdr3_nt: TGTGCCAGCAGTGAATCATGGGAGAGCTCCTACGAGCAGTACTTC
cdr3_aa: CASSESWESSYEQYF

cdr3_length: 15
v_call: TRBV6-5
clone_size: -
j_call: TRBJ1-4
d_call: -
cdr3_nt: TGTGCCAGCAGTTACTCTTCAGGGCGAAATGAAAAACTGTTTTTT
cdr3_aa: CASSYSSGRNEKLFF

cdr3_length: 14
v_call: TRBV3-1
clone_size: -
j_call: TRBJ2-3
d_call: -
cdr3_nt: TGTGCCAGCAGCCAAGCGGCCAGCACAGATACGCAGTATTTT
cdr3_aa: CASSQAASTDTQYF

cdr3_length: 14
v_call: TRBV5-1
clone_size: -
j_call: TRBJ2-6
d_call: TRBD1
cdr3_nt: TGCGCCAGCAGGGGACAGACTGGGGCCAACGTCCTGACTTTC
cdr3_aa: CASRGQTGANVLTF

cdr3_length: 14
v_call: TRBV6-1
clone_size: -
j_call: TRBJ1-4
d_call: -
cdr3_nt: TGTGCCAGCAGCAACGGGCAGAAGAATGAAAAACTGTTTTTT
cdr3_aa: CASSNGQKNEKLFF

cdr3_length: 14
v_call: TRBV5-1
clone_size: few
j_call: TRBJ1-1
d_call: TRBD1
cdr3_nt: TGCGCCAGCAGCAGGGACAGGGAAGGCTCTGAAGCTTTCTTT
cdr3_aa: CASSRDREGSEAFF

cdr3_length: 14
v_call: TRBV21-1
clone_size: few
j_call: TRBJ2-7
d_call: -
cdr3_nt: TGTGCCAGGGGACGCCGGGGCTTGCCCTACGAGCAGTACTTC
cdr3_aa: CARGRRGLPYEQYF

cdr3_length: 13
v_call: TRBV20-1
clone_size: -
j_call: TRBJ2-7
d_call: -
cdr3_nt: TGCAGTGCTAGCGACGGGGGCCGCGACGAGCAGTACTTC
cdr3_aa: CSASDGGRDEQYF

cdr3_length: 14
v_call: TRBV12-3/TRBV12-4
clone_size: few
j_call: TRBJ2-1
d_call: -
cdr3_nt: TGTGCCAGCAATTGGCGGGACAGCTTCAATGAGCAGTTCTTC
cdr3_aa: CASNWRDSFNEQFF

cdr3_length: 15
v_call: TRBV27
clone_size: few
j_call: TRBJ2-1
d_call: TRBD1
cdr3_nt: TGTGCCAGCAGTCGTGGACAGGGGTCCTACAATGAGCAGTTCTTC
cdr3_aa: CASSRGQGSYNEQFF

cdr3_length: 13
v_call: TRBV12-3/TRBV12-4
clone_size: -
j_call: TRBJ2-7
d_call: TRBD2
cdr3_nt: TGTGCCAGCACCGAGCGGGGGCATTACGAGCAGTACTTC
cdr3_aa: CASTERGHYEQYF

cdr3_length: 14
v_call: TRBV19
clone_size: few
j_call: TRBJ1-1
d_call: -
cdr3_nt: TGTGCCAGTAGTCCGCGGGAGGTGAACACTGAAGCTTTCTTT
cdr3_aa: CASSPREVNTEAFF

cdr3_length: 16
v_call: TRBV7-2
clone_size: -
j_call: TRBJ2-1
d_call: TRBD2
cdr3_nt: TGTGCCAGCAGCTCCGCCGGGATGAGCGGGAACAATGAGCAGTTCTTC
cdr3_aa: CASSSAGMSGNNEQFF

cdr3_length: 16
v_call: TRBV20-1
clone_size: many
j_call: TRBJ2-1
d_call: TRBD2
cdr3_nt: TGCAGTGCCTATAACAGCGGGAGGGGATCCTACAATGAGCAGTTCTTC
cdr3_aa: CSAYNSGRGSYNEQFF

cdr3_length: 14
v_call: TRBV10-3
clone_size: few
j_call: TRBJ1-1
d_call: -
cdr3_nt: TGTGCCATCAGGCCCACAGCTAGGAACACTGAAGCTTTCTTT
cdr3_aa: CAIRPTARNTEAFF

cdr3_length: 18
v_call: TRBV12-3/TRBV12-4
clone_size: few
j_call: TRBJ2-7
d_call: TRBD2
cdr3_nt: TGTGCCAGCAGTGTTGTTGGCCGCGGGGCGGGGGTCTCCTACGAGCAGTACTTC
cdr3_aa: CASSVVGRGAGVSYEQYF

cdr3_length: 13
v_call: TRBV7-9
clone_size: -
j_call: TRBJ2-5
d_call: -
cdr3_nt: TGTGCCAGCAGCAGCTATTTAGAAGAGACCCAGTACTTC
cdr3_aa: CASSSYLEETQYF

cdr3_length: 15
v_call: TRBV6-1
clone_size: many
j_call: TRBJ1-6
d_call: TRBD1
cdr3_nt: TGTGCCAGCAGTGGACAGGGGGCGCACAGCTCACCCCTCCACTTT
cdr3_aa: CASSGQGAHSSPLHF

cdr3_length: 16
v_call: TRBV27
clone_size: few
j_call: TRBJ1-5
d_call: -
cdr3_nt: TGTGCCAGCAGTTTATCGTACAGGGAAGCCAATCAGCCCCAGCATTTT
cdr3_aa: CASSLSYREANQPQHF

cdr3_length: 15
v_call: TRBV5-6
clone_size: few
j_call: TRBJ2-7
d_call: TRBD1
cdr3_nt: TGTGCCAGCAGCCTTGCGGGACAGGTTACCTACGAGCAGTACTTC
cdr3_aa: CASSLAGQVTYEQYF

cdr3_length: 16
v_call: TRBV7-3
clone_size: -
j_call: TRBJ1-1
d_call: -
cdr3_nt: TGTGCCAGCAGCTTAAGTGGGGGGATAAGTGTCGCGGAAGCTTTCTTT
cdr3_aa: CASSLSGGISVAEAFF

cdr3_length: 14
v_call: TRBV12-3/TRBV12-4
clone_size: few
j_call: TRBJ2-7
d_call: TRBD2
cdr3_nt: TGTGCCAGCAGTTCGGGACTAGAAGGGGGCGAGCAGTACTTC
cdr3_aa: CASSSGLEGGEQYF

cdr3_length: 12
v_call: TRBV29-1
clone_size: -
j_call: TRBJ2-3
d_call: TRBD1
cdr3_nt: TGCAGCGTGGGGACAGGGGCAGATACGCAGTATTTT
cdr3_aa: CSVGTGADTQYF

cdr3_length: 14
v_call: TRBV24-1
clone_size: -
j_call: TRBJ2-7
d_call: TRBD2
cdr3_nt: TGTGCCACCAGTGATCCGGGGGGAGCGGCCGAGCAGTACTTC
cdr3_aa: CATSDPGGAAEQYF

cdr3_length: 13
v_call: TRBV20-1
clone_size: -
j_call: TRBJ1-2
d_call: TRBD1
cdr3_nt: TGCAGTGCCCAAACAGGGGAACACTATGGCTACACCTTC
cdr3_aa: CSAQTGEHYGYTF

cdr3_length: 14
v_call: TRBV20-1
clone_size: -
j_call: TRBJ2-1
d_call: TRBD2
cdr3_nt: TGCAGTGCGCGACTAGCCTCGTCCTACAATGAGCAGTTCTTC
cdr3_aa: CSARLASSYNEQFF

cdr3_length: 15
v_call: TRBV7-9
clone_size: -
j_call: TRBJ2-3
d_call: -
cdr3_nt: TGTGCCAGCAGCTTAGTTTCGGGAGCCACAGATACGCAGTATTTT
cdr3_aa: CASSLVSGATDTQYF

cdr3_length: 14
v_call: TRBV21-1
clone_size: -
j_call: TRBJ1-2
d_call: -
cdr3_nt: TGTGCCAGCAGCATAGGAGCGGACAAAGGTGGCTACACCTTC
cdr3_aa: CASSIGADKGGYTF

cdr3_length: 15
v_call: TRBV19
clone_size: few
j_call: TRBJ2-6
d_call: -
cdr3_nt: TGTGCCAGTACCAGAGGCGGAGCTGGGGCCAACGTCCTGACTTTC
cdr3_aa: CASTRGGAGANVLTF

cdr3_length: 13
v_call: TRBV7-8
clone_size: -
j_call: TRBJ2-1
d_call: -
cdr3_nt: TGTGCCAGCAGCCCCGGGACAACAAATGAGCAGTTCTTC
cdr3_aa: CASSPGTTNEQFF

cdr3_length: 15
v_call: TRBV6-5
clone_size: few
j_call: TRBJ1-5
d_call: -
cdr3_nt: TGTGCCAGCAGTTACGGGGGATATGGGAATCAGCCCCAGCATTTT
cdr3_aa: CASSYGGYGNQPQHF

cdr3_length: 18
v_call: TRBV6-5
clone_size: few
j_call: TRBJ1-4
d_call: -
cdr3_nt: TGTGCCAGCAGTTACTCGATGGGGGGGTCTCATAATAATGAAAAACTGTTTTTT
cdr3_aa: CASSYSMGGSHNNEKLFF

cdr3_length: 12
v_call: TRBV11-2
clone_size: -
j_call: TRBJ1-1
d_call: -
cdr3_nt: TGTGCCAGCCAAAGCGGGGGGATCAAAGCTTTCTTT
cdr3_aa: CASQSGGIKAFF

cdr3_length: 13
v_call: TRBV20-1
clone_size: many
j_call: TRBJ2-1
d_call: -
cdr3_nt: TGCAGTGTGGCTAGGGACCCCTACAATGAGCAGTTCTTC
cdr3_aa: CSVARDPYNEQFF

cdr3_length: 15
v_call: TRBV4-3
clone_size: -
j_call: TRBJ2-1
d_call: TRBD2
cdr3_nt: TGCGCCAGCAGCCCGGGAGGCTACTCCTACAATGAGCAGTTCTTC
cdr3_aa: CASSPGGYSYNEQFF

cdr3_length: 14
v_call: TRBV11-3
clone_size: few
j_call: TRBJ2-1
d_call: TRBD2
cdr3_nt: TGTGCCAGCAGCCCTAGCGGGATGGGGGATGAGCAGTTCTTC
cdr3_aa: CASSPSGMGDEQFF

cdr3_length: 12
v_call: TRBV6-6
clone_size: -
j_call: TRBJ2-5
d_call: -
cdr3_nt: TGTGCCAGCACGGCTGGTGGGGAGACCCAGTACTTC
cdr3_aa: CASTAGGETQYF